This T cell receptor (beta chain) was observed in a study of technical replicates of blood from a handful of donors. The protocol was immunoSEQ multiplex PCR, while the TCRdb copy is restricted to in-frame clones and leaves out a portion. This sample has about 76,000 clones, with more than 85% found just once. This clonotype was sampled from a human donor in good health. Sequencing input: T cells isolated from PBMCs.

This CDR3 reads CASRSLGTSGGTSPNTQYF. The CDR3 DNA is TGTGCCAGTAGGAGCCTTGGGACTAGCGGGGGGACATCCCCCAATACGCAGTATTTT. This sequence joins TRBV19 and TRBJ2-3; 15 bases map to TRBD2. V lost 6 bases and J lost 7; bases outside the gene matches: 17. Germline V gives CDR1 LNHDA, CDR2 SQIVND (reference sequence). CDR3 size: 19 residues.